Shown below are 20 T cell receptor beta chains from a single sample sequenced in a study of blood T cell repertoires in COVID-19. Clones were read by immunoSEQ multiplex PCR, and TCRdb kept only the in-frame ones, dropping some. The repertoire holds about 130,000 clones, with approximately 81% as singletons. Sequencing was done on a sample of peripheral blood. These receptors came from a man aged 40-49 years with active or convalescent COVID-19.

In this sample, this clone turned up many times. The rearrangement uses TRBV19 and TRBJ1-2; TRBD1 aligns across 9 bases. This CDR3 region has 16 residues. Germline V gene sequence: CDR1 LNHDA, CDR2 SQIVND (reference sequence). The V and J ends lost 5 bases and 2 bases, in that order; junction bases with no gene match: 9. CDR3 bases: TGTGCCAGTAGTCCAGGGACAGGGAAGGGGAACTATGGCTACACCTTC. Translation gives CASSPGTGKGNYGYTF.

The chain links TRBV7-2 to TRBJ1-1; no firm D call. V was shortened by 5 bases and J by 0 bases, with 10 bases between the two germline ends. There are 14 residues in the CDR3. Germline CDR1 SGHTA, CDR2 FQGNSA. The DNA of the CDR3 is TGTGCCAGCAGCGTTTCAGGCATGAACACTGAAGCTTTCTTT. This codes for CASSVSGMNTEAFF.

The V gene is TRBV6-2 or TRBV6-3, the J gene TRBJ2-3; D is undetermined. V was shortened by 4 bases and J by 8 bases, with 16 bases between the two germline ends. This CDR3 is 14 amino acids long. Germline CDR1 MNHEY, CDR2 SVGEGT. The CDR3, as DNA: TGTGCCAGCAGTTGGAGAGATGGCGCCGGTACGCAGTATTTT. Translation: CASSWRDGAGTQYF.

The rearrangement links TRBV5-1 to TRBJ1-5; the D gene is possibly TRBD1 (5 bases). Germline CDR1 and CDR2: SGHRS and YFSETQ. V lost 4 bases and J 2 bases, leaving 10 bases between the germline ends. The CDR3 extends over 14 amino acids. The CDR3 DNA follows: TGCGCCAGCAGCCAAGGGGAGGGCAATCAGCCCCAGCATTTT. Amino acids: CASSQGEGNQPQHF.

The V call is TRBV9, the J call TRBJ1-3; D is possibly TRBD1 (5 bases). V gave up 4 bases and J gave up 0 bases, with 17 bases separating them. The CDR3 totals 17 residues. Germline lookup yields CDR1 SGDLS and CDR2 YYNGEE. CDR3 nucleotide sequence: TGTGCCAGCAGCTCTGGGACTGCACGCAACTCTGGAAACACCATATATTTT. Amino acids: CASSSGTARNSGNTIYF.

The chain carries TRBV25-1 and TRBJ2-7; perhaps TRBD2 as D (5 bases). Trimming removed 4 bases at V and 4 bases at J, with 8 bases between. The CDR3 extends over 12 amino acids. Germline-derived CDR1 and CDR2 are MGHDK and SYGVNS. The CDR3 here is CASSAGSYEQYF. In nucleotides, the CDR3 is TGTGCCAGCAGTGCGGGGTCTTACGAGCAGTACTTC.

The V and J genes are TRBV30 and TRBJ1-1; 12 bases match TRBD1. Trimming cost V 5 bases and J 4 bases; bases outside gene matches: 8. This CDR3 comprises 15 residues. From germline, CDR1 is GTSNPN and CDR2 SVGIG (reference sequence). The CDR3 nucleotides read TGTGCCTGGGGGGACAGGGGGCGTGGGGGCACTGAAGCTTTCTTT. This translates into CAWGDRGRGGTEAFF.

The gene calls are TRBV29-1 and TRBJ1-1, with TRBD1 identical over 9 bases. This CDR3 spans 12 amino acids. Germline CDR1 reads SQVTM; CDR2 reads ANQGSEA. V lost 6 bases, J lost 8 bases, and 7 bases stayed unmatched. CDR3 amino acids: CSVLDRGGEAFF. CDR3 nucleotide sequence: TGCAGCGTCCTGGACAGGGGAGGGGAAGCTTTCTTT.

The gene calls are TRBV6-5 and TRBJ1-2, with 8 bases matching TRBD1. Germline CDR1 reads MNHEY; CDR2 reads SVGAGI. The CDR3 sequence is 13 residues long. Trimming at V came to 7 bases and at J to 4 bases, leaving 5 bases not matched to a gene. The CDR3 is CASTLGQVYGYTF. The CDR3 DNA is TGTGCCAGCACTTTGGGACAGGTCTATGGCTACACCTTC.

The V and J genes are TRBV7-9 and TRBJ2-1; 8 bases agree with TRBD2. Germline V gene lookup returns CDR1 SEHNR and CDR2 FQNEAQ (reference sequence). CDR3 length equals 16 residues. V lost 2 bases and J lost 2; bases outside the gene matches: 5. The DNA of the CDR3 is TGTGCCAGCAGCTTAAATCCGGGAGGGGCCTACAATGAGCAGTTCTTC. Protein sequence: CASSLNPGGAYNEQFF.

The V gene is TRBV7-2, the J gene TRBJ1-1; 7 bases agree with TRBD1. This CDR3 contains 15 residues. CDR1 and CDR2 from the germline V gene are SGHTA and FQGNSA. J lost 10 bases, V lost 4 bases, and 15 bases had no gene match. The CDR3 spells CASSSRTGAREGAFF. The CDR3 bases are TGTGCCAGCAGCTCCCGGACAGGAGCTCGGGAGGGAGCTTTCTTT.

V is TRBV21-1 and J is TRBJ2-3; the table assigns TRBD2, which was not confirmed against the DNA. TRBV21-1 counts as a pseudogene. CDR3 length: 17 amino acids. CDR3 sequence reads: CASNLSGGAEGEDTQYF. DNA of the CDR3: TGTGCCAGCAACCTAAGCGGGGGGGCCGAAGGGGAAGATACGCAGTATTTT.

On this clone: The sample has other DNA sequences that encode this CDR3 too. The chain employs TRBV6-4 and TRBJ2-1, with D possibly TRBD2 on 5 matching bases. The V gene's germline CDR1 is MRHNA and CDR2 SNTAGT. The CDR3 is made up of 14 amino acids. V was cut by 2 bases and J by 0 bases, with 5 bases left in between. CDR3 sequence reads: CASSDGSSYNEQFF. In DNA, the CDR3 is TGTGCCAGCAGTGACGGGAGCTCCTACAATGAGCAGTTCTTC.

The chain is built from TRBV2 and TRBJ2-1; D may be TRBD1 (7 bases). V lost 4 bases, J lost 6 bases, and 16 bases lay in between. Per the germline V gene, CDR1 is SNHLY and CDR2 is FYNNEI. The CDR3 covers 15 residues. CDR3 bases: TGTGCCAGCAGTGGATGGTGGCAGGGGGGCAATGAGCAGTTCTTC. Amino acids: CASSGWWQGGNEQFF.

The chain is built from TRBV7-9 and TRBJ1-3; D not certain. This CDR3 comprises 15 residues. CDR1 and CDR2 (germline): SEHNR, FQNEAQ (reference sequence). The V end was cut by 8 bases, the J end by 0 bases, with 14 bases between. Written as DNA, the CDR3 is TGTGCCAGCTACTTGACGTCTAGCTCTGGAAACACCATATATTTT. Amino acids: CASYLTSSSGNTIYF.

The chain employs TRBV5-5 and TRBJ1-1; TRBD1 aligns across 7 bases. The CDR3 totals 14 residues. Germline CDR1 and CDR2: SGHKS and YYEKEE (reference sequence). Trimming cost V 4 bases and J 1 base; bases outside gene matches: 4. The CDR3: CASSRWTGNTEAFF. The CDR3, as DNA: TGTGCCAGCAGCCGATGGACAGGGAACACTGAAGCTTTCTTT.

CDR3 loop: CASSFSGRAETQYF. Here the CDR3 DNA reads TGTGCCAGCAGCTTCAGCGGGAGGGCGGAGACCCAGTACTTC. The rearrangement joins TRBV11-2 to TRBJ2-5, with 10 bases lining up with TRBD2. Per the germline V gene, CDR1 is SGHAT and CDR2 is FQNNGV. The CDR3 is 14 residues long. The V gene end was trimmed by 3 bases and the J gene end by 5 bases; junction bases not matched to a gene: 3.

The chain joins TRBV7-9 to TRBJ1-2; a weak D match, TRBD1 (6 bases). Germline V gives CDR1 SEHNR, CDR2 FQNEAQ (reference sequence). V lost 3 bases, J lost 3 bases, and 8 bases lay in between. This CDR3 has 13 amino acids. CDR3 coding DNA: TGTGCCAGCAGCTTCTCAGGGGACTATGGCTACACCTTC. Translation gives CASSFSGDYGYTF.

As DNA, the CDR3 is TGTGCCAGCAGCCAAGCCCCCCGGAGAGATAACGAGCAGTACTTC. It encodes CASSQAPRRDNEQYF. J is TRBJ2-7 and V is TRBV4-2; no clear D gene. This CDR3 has 15 amino acids. Germline CDR1 reads LGHNA; CDR2 reads YNFKEQ. V was pared by 1 base and J by 5 bases, with 15 bases between.

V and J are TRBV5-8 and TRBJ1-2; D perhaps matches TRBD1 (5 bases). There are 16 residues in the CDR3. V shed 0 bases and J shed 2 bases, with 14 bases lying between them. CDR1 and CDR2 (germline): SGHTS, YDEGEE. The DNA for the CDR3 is TGTGCCAGCAGCTTGGGACTTGTCGACAGAAACTATGGCTACACCTTC. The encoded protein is CASSLGLVDRNYGYTF. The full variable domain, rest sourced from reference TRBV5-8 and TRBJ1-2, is EAGVTQSPTHLIKTRGQQATLRCSPISGHTSVYWYQQALGLGLQFLLWYDEGEERNRGNFPPRFSGRQFPNYSSELNVNALELEDSALYLCASSLGLVDRNYGYTFGSGTRLTVV.